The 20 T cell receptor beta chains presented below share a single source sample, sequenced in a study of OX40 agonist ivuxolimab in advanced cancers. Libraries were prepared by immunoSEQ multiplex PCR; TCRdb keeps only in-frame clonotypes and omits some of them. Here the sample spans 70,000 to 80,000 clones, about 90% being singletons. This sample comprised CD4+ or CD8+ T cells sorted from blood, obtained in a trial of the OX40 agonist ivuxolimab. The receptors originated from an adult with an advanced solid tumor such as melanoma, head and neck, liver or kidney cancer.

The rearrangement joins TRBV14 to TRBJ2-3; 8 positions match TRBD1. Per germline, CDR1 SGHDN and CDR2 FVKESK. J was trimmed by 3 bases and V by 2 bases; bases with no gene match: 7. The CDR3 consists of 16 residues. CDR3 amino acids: CASSQPLQGATDTQYF. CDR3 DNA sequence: TGTGCCAGCAGCCAACCACTTCAGGGGGCTACAGATACGCAGTATTTT.

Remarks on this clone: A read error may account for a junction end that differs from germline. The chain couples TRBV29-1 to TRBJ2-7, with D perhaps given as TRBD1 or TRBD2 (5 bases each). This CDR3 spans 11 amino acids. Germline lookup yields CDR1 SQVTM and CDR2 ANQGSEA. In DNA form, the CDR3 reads TGCAGCGTGGAAGGGACGTATGAGCAGTACTTC. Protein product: CSVEGTYEQYF.

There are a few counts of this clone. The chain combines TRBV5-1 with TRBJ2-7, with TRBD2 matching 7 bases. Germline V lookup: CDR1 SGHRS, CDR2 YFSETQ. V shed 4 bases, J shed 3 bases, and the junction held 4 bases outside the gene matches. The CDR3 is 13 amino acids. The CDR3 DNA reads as TGCGCCAGCAGCCAGCGGGATAACTACGAGCAGTACTTC. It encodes CASSQRDNYEQYF.

The CDR3 DNA is TGTGCCAGTGCCCTGGGACATAGCAATCAGCCCCAGCATTTT. Translated, it gives CASALGHSNQPQHF. The V call is TRBV19, the J call TRBJ1-5, with D maybe TRBD1 (6 bases). CDR1 LNHDA and CDR2 SQIVND come from the germline V gene (reference sequence). This CDR3 is 14 amino acids long. V lost 8 bases and J lost 0, with 11 bases in between.

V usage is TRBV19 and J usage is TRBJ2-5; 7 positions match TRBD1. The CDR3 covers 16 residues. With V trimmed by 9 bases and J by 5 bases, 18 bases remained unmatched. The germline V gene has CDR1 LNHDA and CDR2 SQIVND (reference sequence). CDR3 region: CASKRDSLSNGETQYF. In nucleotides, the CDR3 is TGTGCCAGCAAACGGGACAGTTTATCGAATGGCGAGACCCAGTACTTC.

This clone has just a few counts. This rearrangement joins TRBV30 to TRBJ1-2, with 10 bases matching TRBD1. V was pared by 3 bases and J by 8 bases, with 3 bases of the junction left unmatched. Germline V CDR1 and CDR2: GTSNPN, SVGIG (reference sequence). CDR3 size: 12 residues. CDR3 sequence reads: CAWSLGQGGYTF. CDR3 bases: TGTGCCTGGAGCCTGGGACAGGGGGGCTACACCTTC.

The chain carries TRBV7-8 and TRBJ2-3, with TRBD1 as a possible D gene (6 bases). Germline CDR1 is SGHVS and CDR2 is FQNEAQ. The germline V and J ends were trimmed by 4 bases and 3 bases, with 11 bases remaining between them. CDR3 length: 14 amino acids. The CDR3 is CASSWEGGTDTQYF. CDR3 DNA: TGTGCCAGCAGCTGGGAAGGGGGAACAGATACGCAGTATTTT.

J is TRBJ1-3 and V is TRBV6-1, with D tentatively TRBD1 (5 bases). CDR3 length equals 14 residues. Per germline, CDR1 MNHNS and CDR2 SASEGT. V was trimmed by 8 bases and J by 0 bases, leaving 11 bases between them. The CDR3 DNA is TGTGCCAGCTGGGGGGGAGGCTCTGGAAACACCATATATTTT. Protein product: CASWGGGSGNTIYF.

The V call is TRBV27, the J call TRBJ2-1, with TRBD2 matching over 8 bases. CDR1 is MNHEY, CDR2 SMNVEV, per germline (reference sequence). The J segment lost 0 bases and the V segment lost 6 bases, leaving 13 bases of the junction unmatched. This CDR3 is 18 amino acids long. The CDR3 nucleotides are TGTGCCAGCAGAAAGAGGCCAACGGGGGGGAACTCCTACAATGAGCAGTTCTTC. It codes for CASRKRPTGGNSYNEQFF.

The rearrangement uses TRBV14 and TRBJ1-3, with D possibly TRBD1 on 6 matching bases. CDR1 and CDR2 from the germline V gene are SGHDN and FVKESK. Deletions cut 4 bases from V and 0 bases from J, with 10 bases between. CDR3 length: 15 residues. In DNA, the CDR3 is TGTGCCAGCAGCCGACAGGCCTACTCTGGAAACACCATATATTTT. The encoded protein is CASSRQAYSGNTIYF.

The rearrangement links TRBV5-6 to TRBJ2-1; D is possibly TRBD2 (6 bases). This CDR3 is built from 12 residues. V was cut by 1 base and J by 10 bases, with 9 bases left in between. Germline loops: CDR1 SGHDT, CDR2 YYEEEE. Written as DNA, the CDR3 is TGTGCCAGCAGCTTGATACTAGCAGAGCAGTTCTTC. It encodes CASSLILAEQFF.

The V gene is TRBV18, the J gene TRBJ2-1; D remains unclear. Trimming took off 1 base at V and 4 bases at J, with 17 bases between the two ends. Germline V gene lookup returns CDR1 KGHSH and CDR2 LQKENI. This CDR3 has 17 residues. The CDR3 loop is CASSPRPTGSEYNEQFF. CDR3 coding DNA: TGTGCCAGCTCACCACGCCCCACTGGATCCGAGTACAATGAGCAGTTCTTC.

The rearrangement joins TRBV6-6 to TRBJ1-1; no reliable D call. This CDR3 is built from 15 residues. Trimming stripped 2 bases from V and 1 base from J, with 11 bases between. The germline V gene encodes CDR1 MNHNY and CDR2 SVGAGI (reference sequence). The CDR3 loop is CASSYPTRSNTEAFF. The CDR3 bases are TGTGCCAGCAGTTACCCAACGCGTTCGAACACTGAAGCTTTCTTT.

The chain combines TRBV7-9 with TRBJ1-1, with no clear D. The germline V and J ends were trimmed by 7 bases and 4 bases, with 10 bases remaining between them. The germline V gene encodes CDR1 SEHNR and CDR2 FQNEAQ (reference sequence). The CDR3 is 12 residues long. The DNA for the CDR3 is TGTGCCAGCAATCGGGGTTCCACTGAAGCTTTCTTT. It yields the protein CASNRGSTEAFF.

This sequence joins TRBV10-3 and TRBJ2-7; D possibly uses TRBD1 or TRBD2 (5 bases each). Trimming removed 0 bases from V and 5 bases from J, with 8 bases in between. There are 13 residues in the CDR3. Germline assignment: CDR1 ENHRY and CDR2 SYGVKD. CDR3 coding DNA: TGTGCCATCAGTGAGTCGTGGGGGAACGAGCAGTACTTC. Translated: CAISESWGNEQYF.

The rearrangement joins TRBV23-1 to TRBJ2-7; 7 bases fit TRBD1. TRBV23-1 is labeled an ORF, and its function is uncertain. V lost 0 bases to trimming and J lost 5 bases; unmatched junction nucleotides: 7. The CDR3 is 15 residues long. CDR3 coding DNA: TGCGCCAGCAGTCAATCGTACAGGGGTAATAACGAGCAGTACTTC. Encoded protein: CASSQSYRGNNEQYF.

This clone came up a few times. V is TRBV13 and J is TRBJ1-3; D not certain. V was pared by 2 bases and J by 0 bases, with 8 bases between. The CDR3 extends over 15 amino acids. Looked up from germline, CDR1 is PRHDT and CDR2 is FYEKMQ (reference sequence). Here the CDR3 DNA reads TGTGCCAGCAGCTTAAGAGCTTTCTCTGGAAACACCATATATTTT. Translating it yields CASSLRAFSGNTIYF.

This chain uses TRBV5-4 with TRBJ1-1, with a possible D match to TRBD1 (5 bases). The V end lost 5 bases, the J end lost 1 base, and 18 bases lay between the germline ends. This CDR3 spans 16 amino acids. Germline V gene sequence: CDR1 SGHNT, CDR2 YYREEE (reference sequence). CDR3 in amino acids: CASRKRQGSGNTEAFF. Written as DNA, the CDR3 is TGTGCCAGCAGAAAGCGGCAGGGCTCGGGGAACACTGAAGCTTTCTTT.

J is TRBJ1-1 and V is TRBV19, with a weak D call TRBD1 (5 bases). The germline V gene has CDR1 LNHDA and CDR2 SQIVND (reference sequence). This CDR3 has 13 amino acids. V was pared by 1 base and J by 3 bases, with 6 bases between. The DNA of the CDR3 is TGTGCCAGTAGTATAGTAGGGGACACTGAAGCTTTCTTT. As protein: CASSIVGDTEAFF.

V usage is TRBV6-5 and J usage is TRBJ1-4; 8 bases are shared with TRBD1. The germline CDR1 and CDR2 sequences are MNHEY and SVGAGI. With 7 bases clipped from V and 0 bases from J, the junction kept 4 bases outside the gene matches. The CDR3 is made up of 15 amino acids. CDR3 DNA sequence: TGTGCCAGCAAGGGACAGGCAGCAACTAATGAAAAACTGTTTTTT. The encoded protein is CASKGQAATNEKLFF.